This TCR beta chain was documented in a study of blood T cell repertoires in COVID-19. CDR1 is MNHEY, CDR2 SMNVEV, per germline (reference sequence). The trim removed 6 bases at V and 3 bases at J, leaving 9 bases unmatched. This CDR3 region has 15 residues. The protocol was immunoSEQ multiplex PCR, while the TCRdb copy is restricted to in-frame clones and leaves out a portion. The sample lists 190,000 or so clones, about 85% occurring once. This clone was counted only a few times. The clonotype originates from a man aged 55 to 70 with COVID-19, enrolled during active disease. The V and J genes are TRBV27 and TRBJ2-7; TRBD1 matches at 9 bases. The sample consisted of peripheral blood. The CDR3, as DNA: TGTGCCAGCAGACCCCCCGGGACAGGGCTCTACGAGCAGTACTTC. The encoded protein is CASRPPGTGLYEQYF.